These 2 T cell receptor beta chains originate from one sample sequenced in a study of cytomegalovirus exposure and HLA in healthy donors. Primers included in the PCR were 60 Vbeta and 13 Jbeta primers. Using immunoSEQ multiplex PCR, the repertoire was profiled, and TCRdb retains in-frame clones only, with some absent. The data hold about 250,000 clones, with approximately 84% observed a single time. Sequenced sample: PBMCs. The receptor set was obtained from a girl aged 2 to 10 in good health and CMV-seronegative.

This chain links TRBV5-6 with TRBJ1-3; D is possibly TRBD1 (6 bases). The V gene lost 0 bases and the J gene lost 0 bases, with 10 bases spanning the gap. Germline values: CDR1 SGHDT, CDR2 YYEEEE. The CDR3 totals 16 residues. The CDR3 is CASSLDRATSGNTIYF. The CDR3 DNA reads TGTGCCAGCAGCTTGGACAGGGCTACCTCTGGAAACACCATATATTTT. Looking up the rest from reference TRBV5-6 and TRBJ1-3 gives the full variable domain: DAGVTQSPTHLIKTRGQQVTLRCSPKSGHDTVSWYQQALGQGPQFIFQYYEEEERQRGNFPDRFSGHQFPNYSSELNVNALLLGDSALYLCASSLDRATSGNTIYFGEGSWLTVV.

The chain employs TRBV9 and TRBJ2-2; D perhaps matches TRBD2 (6 bases). V gave up 7 bases and J gave up 6 bases, with 10 bases separating them. This CDR3 has 12 residues. CDR1 is SGDLS and CDR2 is YYNGEE in the germline V gene. CDR3 region: CASGRLAGELFF. CDR3 DNA sequence: TGTGCCAGCGGAAGACTAGCCGGGGAGCTGTTTTTT.